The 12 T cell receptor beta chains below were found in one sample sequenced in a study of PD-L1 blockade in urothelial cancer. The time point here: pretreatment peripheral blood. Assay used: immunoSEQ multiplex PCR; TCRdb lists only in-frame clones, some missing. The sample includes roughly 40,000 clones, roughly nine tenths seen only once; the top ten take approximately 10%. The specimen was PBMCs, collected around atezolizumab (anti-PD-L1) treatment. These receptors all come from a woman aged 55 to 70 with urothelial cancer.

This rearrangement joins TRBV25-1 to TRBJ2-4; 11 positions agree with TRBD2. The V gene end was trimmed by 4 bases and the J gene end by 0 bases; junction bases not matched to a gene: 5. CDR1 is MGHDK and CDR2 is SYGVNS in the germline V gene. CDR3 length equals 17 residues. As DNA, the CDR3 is TGTGCCAGCAGTGCAAGGACTAGCGGGCTAGCCAAAAACATTCAGTACTTC. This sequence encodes CASSARTSGLAKNIQYF.

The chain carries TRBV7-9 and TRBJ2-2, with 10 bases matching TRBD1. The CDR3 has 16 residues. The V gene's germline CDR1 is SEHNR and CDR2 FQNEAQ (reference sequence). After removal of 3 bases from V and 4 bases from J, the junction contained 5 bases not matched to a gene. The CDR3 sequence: CASSFGTGVSTGELFF. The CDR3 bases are TGTGCCAGCAGCTTCGGGACAGGGGTGAGCACCGGGGAGCTGTTTTTT.

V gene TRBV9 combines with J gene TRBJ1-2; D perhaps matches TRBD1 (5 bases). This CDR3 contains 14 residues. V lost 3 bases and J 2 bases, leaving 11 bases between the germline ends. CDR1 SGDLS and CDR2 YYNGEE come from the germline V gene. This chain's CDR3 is CASSAHRGNYGYTF. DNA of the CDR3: TGTGCCAGCAGCGCTCACCGGGGGAACTATGGCTACACCTTC.

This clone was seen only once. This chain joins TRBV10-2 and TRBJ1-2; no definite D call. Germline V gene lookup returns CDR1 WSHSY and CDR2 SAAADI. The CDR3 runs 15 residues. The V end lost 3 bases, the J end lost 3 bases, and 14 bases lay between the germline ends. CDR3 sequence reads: CASSDSRGWDYGYTF. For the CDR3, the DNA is TGCGCCAGCAGTGACAGCAGAGGATGGGACTATGGCTACACCTTC.

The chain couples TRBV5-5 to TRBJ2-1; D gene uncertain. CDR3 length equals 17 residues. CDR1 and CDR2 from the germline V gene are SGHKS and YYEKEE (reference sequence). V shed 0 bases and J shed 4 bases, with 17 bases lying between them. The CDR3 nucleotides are TGTGCCAGCAGCTTGGACGACGGAGAAGCATTTTACAATGAGCAGTTCTTC. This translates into CASSLDDGEAFYNEQFF. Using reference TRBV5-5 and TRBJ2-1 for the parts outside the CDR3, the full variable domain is DAGVTQSPTHLIKTRGQQVTLRCSPISGHKSVSWYQQVLGQGPQFIFQYYEKEERGRGNFPDRFSARQFPNYSSELNVNALLLGDSALYLCASSLDDGEAFYNEQFFGPGTRLTVL.

The CDR3 DNA reads as TGTGCCAGTAGTACTTGGGCGCCCACAGATACGCAGTATTTT. Protein: CASSTWAPTDTQYF. This rearrangement joins TRBV19 to TRBJ2-3; D gene unclear. This CDR3 contains 14 residues. CDR1 and CDR2 from the germline V gene are LNHDA and SQIVND (reference sequence). Trimming left V 4 bases short and J 2 bases short, with 10 bases between.

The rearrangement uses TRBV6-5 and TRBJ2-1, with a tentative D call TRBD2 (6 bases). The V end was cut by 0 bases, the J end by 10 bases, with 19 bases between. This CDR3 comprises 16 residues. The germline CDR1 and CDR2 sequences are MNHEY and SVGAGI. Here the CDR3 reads CASSYSFSGGPGEQFF. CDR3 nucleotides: TGTGCCAGCAGTTACTCGTTTAGCGGCGGTCCTGGGGAGCAGTTCTTC.

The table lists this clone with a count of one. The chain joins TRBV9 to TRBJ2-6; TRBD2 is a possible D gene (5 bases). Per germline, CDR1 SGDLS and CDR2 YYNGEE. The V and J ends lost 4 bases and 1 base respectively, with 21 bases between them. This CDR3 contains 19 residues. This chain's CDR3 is CASSPGELAVVSGANVLTF. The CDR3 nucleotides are TGTGCCAGCAGCCCCGGGGAGCTAGCTGTTGTATCTGGGGCCAACGTCCTGACTTTC. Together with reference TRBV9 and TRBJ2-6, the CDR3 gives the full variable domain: DSGVTQTPKHLITATGQRVTLRCSPRSGDLSVYWYQQSLDQGLQFLIQYYNGEERAKGNILERFSAQQFPDLHSELNLSSLELGDSALYFCASSPGELAVVSGANVLTFGAGSRLTVL.

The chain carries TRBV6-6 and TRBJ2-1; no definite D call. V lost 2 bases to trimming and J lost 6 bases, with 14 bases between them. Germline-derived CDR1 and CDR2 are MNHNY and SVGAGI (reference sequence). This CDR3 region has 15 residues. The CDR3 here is CASSYPSVVGNEQFF. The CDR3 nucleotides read TGTGCCAGCAGTTACCCGTCCGTTGTCGGCAATGAGCAGTTCTTC.

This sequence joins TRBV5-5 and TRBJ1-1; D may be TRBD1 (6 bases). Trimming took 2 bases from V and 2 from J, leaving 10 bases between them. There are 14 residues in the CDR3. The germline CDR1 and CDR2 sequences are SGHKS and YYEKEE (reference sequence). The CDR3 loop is CASSLGDINTEAFF. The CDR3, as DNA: TGTGCCAGCAGCTTAGGGGACATCAACACTGAAGCTTTCTTT.

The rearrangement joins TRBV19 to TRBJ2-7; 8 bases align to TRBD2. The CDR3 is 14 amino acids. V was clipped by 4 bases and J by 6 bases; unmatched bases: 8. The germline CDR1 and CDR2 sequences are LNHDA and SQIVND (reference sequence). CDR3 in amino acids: CASSTFSGIGEQYF. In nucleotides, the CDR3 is TGTGCCAGTAGTACTTTTAGCGGGATTGGCGAGCAGTACTTC.

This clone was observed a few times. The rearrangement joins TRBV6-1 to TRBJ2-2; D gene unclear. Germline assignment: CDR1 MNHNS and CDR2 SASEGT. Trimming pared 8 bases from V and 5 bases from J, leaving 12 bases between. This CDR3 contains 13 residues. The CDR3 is CASHETETGELFF. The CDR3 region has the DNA TGTGCCAGCCACGAGACGGAGACCGGGGAGCTGTTTTTT.